The T cell receptor (beta chain) described here comes from a study of cytomegalovirus exposure and HLA in healthy donors. PCR amplification relied on 60 Vbeta primers (plus 13 Jbeta primers). The repertoire was sequenced with immunoSEQ multiplex PCR; TCRdb's copy has only in-frame clones and lacks some. The data show some 170,000 clones, about 80% seen once. With respect to this clone: What it binds is unknown. One end of the junction does not line up with germline, which may come from a read error.

The CDR3 runs to 16 residues. Looked up from germline, CDR1 is SGHRS and CDR2 is YFSETQ. Study-level results: In a later analysis, TCR beta V- and J-gene trimming was associated with a missense DCLRE1C variant. Most observed TCR sequences were rare, whereas some public TCRs were detected in many donors. A later analysis showed that HLA-associated TCR beta chains had undergone more clonal expansion than equally common others. An analysis done earlier found most TCR beta V segments productive about 87% or about 30% of the time.

The chain couples TRBV5-1 to TRBJ2-4; 10 bases match TRBD2. This TCR derives from a woman in her fifties or sixties in good health and CMV-seropositive. Sequenced: PBMCs. The CDR3 coding sequence is TGCGCCAGCAGCTTCGGACTAGCGGTAGCCAAAAACAGTCAGTACTTC. Translated: CASSFGLAVAKNSQYF.